Only one count was recorded for the clone carrying this TCR beta chain. Primers used in a second PCR of about 6 to 12 cycles were a sample-barcoded 5' primer and a J-beta primer mix. A tag from a template-switch adaptor with 12 random nucleotides marked each cDNA molecule. Per-sample output comprised a minimum of 3 million paired-end reads containing CDR3. TCRdb re-analysed the 5' RACE reads in MiXCR, keeping a single row per CDR3 protein. In the table there are 1.5 million to 1.9 million distinct CDR3 sequences, roughly 43% of which are singletons. The data were obtained in a study of blood T cells in healthy people across ages. Study summary: Per two T cells, about one barcoded beta molecule was captured through template switching.

The CDR3 is 16 residues long. V shed 4 bases, J shed 7 bases, and the junction held 8 bases outside the gene matches. Germline V gene data show CDR1 as MNHEY and CDR2 as SVGAGI. The receptor was isolated from a woman aged 18-29 years in good health. The sample comprised blood. The V gene is TRBV6-5, the J gene TRBJ2-7; 15 bases map to TRBD2. The CDR3 loop reads CASSSPGTSGRNEQYF. The DNA of the CDR3 is TGTGCCAGCAGTTCTCCGGGGACTAGCGGGAGGAATGAGCAGTACTTC.